Presented here are 18 T cell receptor beta chains from one specimen sequenced in a study of control samples from healthy donors and cancer patients. Libraries were prepared by immunoSEQ multiplex PCR; TCRdb keeps only in-frame clonotypes and omits some of them. The table includes over 50,000 clones, roughly 88% detected once. Sequenced: blood. The receptors shown here come from a man in his fifties or sixties in good health.

This clone was counted only a few times. This chain uses TRBV12-3 or TRBV12-4 with TRBJ2-7; possible D gene TRBD2, 6 bases. V was cut by 8 bases and J by 6 bases, with 14 bases left in between. The length of the CDR3 is 12 residues. The CDR3 spells CASGGGAGEQYF. The CDR3 region has the DNA TGTGCCAGCGGGGGAGGAGCCGGCGAGCAGTACTTC.

The CDR3 loop is CASSIGAGLQATEAFF. The CDR3, as DNA: TGTGCCAGTAGTATAGGGGCAGGGCTGCAGGCCACTGAAGCTTTCTTT. This chain links TRBV19 with TRBJ1-1; D is possibly TRBD1 (5 bases). The CDR3 sequence is 16 residues long. The V gene's germline CDR1 is LNHDA and CDR2 SQIVND (reference sequence). Trimming took 1 base from V and 4 from J, leaving 16 bases between them.

V and J are TRBV27 and TRBJ2-1, with 9 bases matching TRBD2. Germline CDR1 MNHEY, CDR2 SMNVEV (reference sequence). CDR3 length: 16 residues. After removal of 0 bases from V and 7 bases from J, the junction contained 7 bases not matched to a gene. The CDR3 reads CASSLSLAGKGNEQFF. CDR3 in DNA: TGTGCCAGCAGTTTATCGCTAGCGGGAAAAGGTAATGAGCAGTTCTTC.

The CDR3 region has the DNA TGTGCCAGCAGTTACAGGGGGCCCTCACCCCTCCACTTT. Translated, it gives CASSYRGPSPLHF. The V and J genes are TRBV6-5 and TRBJ1-6; 7 positions match TRBD1. Germline assignment: CDR1 MNHEY and CDR2 SVGAGI. J was trimmed by 10 bases and V by 2 bases; bases with no gene match: 2. The CDR3 runs 13 residues.

The chain couples TRBV20-1 to TRBJ1-2, with D unresolved. This CDR3 region has 15 residues. Germline CDR1 is DFQATT and CDR2 is SNEGSKA (reference sequence). The V and J ends lost 3 bases and 5 bases respectively, with 19 bases between them. CDR3 protein: CSASSSAGNEYGYTF. The DNA of the CDR3 is TGCAGTGCTAGTAGTTCGGCAGGTAATGAATATGGCTACACCTTC.

The rearrangement joins TRBV6-5 to TRBJ2-7; 9 bases line up with TRBD1. CDR1 is MNHEY and CDR2 is SVGAGI in the germline V gene. The CDR3 is made up of 14 amino acids. V shed 5 bases, J shed 3 bases, and the junction held 5 bases outside the gene matches. CDR3 amino acids: CASSPGQGGYEQYF. CDR3 in DNA: TGTGCCAGCAGTCCGGGACAGGGCGGCTACGAGCAGTACTTC.

V is TRBV5-5 and J is TRBJ1-4; D gene ambiguous. The CDR3 runs to 14 residues. Trimming shortened V by 5 bases and J by 0 bases, and 8 bases separated the two germline ends. Germline CDR1 SGHKS, CDR2 YYEKEE (reference sequence). The CDR3 is CASSQSTTNEKLFF. The CDR3 nucleotides read TGTGCCAGCAGTCAGAGCACAACTAATGAAAAACTGTTTTTT.

This clone appeared a single time. CDR3 region: CATSRDAYTQYF. The CDR3 DNA is TGTGCCACCAGCAGAGATGCGTACACGCAGTATTTT. The genes are TRBV15 and TRBJ2-3, with D unclear. CDR1 and CDR2 (germline): LNHNV, YYDKDF (reference sequence). The CDR3 is 12 amino acids. V was cut by 0 bases and J by 9 bases, with 7 bases left in between.

J is TRBJ2-1 and V is TRBV24-1; 8 nucleotides agree with TRBD2. The J segment lost 8 bases and the V segment lost 4 bases, leaving 6 bases of the junction unmatched. Germline V gives CDR1 KGHDR, CDR2 SFDVKD. This CDR3 region has 14 residues. The CDR3 here is CATSERLAGYEQFF. The CDR3, as DNA: TGTGCCACCAGTGAGAGATTAGCGGGATATGAGCAGTTCTTC.

The gene calls are TRBV21-1 and TRBJ2-7; the table's D gene call, TRBD1, was not cross checked with the DNA. TRBV21-1 corresponds to a pseudogene. The CDR3 spans 15 residues. This CDR3 is CASSKGPTGSYEQYF. CDR3 sequence (DNA): TGTGCCAGCAGCAAAGGTCCGACAGGCTCCTACGAGCAGTACTTC.

The chain uses TRBV19 and TRBJ2-1; 7 nucleotides agree with TRBD1. CDR1 and CDR2 (germline): LNHDA, SQIVND (reference sequence). The CDR3 contains 16 residues. Unmatched junction bases numbered 10, after V lost 5 bases and J lost 3 bases. The CDR3, as DNA: TGTGCCAGTAGTTCACTCCGGGACAGTGGCTACAATGAGCAGTTCTTC. Translation: CASSSLRDSGYNEQFF.

The rearrangement links TRBV13 to TRBJ2-2, with D perhaps TRBD1 (6 bases). Trimming cost V 1 base and J 5 bases, with 20 bases left between them. This CDR3 spans 18 amino acids. CDR1 PRHDT and CDR2 FYEKMQ come from the germline V gene (reference sequence). The CDR3 here is CASSLAILGQGTTGELFF. The DNA of the CDR3 is TGTGCCAGCAGCTTAGCCATCCTCGGGCAGGGGACAACCGGGGAGCTGTTTTTT.

The V gene is TRBV11-3, the J gene TRBJ1-2, with 8 bases fitting TRBD1. Trimming at V came to 5 bases and at J to 7 bases, leaving 6 bases not matched to a gene. This CDR3 region has 13 residues. In germline, CDR1 is SGHNT, CDR2 YENEEA. CDR3 region: CASSEQGAGGYTF. The DNA of the CDR3 is TGTGCCAGCAGCGAGCAGGGGGCGGGTGGCTACACCTTC.

This chain uses TRBV29-1 with TRBJ1-2, with 10 bases matching TRBD1. This CDR3 contains 12 residues. The V segment lost 7 bases and the J segment 5 bases; nucleotides outside the gene matches: 4. Germline CDR1 SQVTM, CDR2 ANQGSEA. CDR3 amino acids: CSAEDRGYGYTF. Here the CDR3 DNA reads TGCAGCGCGGAGGACAGGGGGTATGGCTACACCTTC.

This clone was counted once. The rearrangement joins TRBV24-1 to TRBJ1-5, with unresolved D. This CDR3 is 12 amino acids long. Germline lookup yields CDR1 KGHDR and CDR2 SFDVKD. Between the trimmed V and J ends, which lost 12 bases and 3 bases, there was a span of 11 bases. The CDR3 spells CALAGPNQPQHF. The CDR3 coding sequence is TGTGCCTTAGCAGGTCCCAATCAGCCCCAGCATTTT.

This chain links TRBV6-5 with TRBJ1-4, with D uncertain. Germline CDR1 reads MNHEY; CDR2 reads SVGAGI. Trimming cost V 0 bases and J 5 bases, with 13 bases left between them. This CDR3 region has 16 residues. CDR3 DNA sequence: TGTGCCAGCAGTTACTCCCCTAGGGCGGAGAATGAAAAACTGTTTTTT. It codes for CASSYSPRAENEKLFF.

The V and J genes are TRBV5-1 and TRBJ2-3, with 8 bases identical to TRBD2. The trim removed 2 bases at V and 6 bases at J, leaving 8 bases unmatched. CDR1 is SGHRS and CDR2 is YFSETQ in the germline V gene. The CDR3 is 15 residues long. The CDR3 region is CASSLREGSGDTQYF. DNA for the CDR3: TGCGCCAGCAGCTTACGGGAGGGCAGTGGGGATACGCAGTATTTT.

This chain connects TRBV30 to TRBJ1-5; unclear D gene. Germline loops: CDR1 GTSNPN, CDR2 SVGIG (reference sequence). The CDR3 length is 13 residues. With 1 base removed from V and 6 bases from J, the gap between germline ends came to 10 bases. CDR3 amino acids: CAWSAVGFQPQHF. As DNA, the CDR3 is TGTGCCTGGAGTGCCGTTGGTTTTCAGCCCCAGCATTTT.